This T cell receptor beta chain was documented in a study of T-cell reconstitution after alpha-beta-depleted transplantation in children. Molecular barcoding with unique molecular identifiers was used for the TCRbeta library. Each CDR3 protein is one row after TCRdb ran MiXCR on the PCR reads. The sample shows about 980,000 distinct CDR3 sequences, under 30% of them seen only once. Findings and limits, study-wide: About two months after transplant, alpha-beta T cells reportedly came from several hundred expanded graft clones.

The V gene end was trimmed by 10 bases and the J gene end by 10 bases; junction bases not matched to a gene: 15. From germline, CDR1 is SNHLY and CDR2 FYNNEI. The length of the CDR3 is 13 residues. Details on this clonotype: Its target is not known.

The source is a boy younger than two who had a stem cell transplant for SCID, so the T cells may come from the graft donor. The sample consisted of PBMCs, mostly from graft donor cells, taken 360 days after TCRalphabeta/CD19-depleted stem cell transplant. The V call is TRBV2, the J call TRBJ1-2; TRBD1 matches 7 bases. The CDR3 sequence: CATRGGGAIDYTF. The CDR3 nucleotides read TGTGCCACCCGGGGAGGGGGCGCGATTGACTACACCTTC.